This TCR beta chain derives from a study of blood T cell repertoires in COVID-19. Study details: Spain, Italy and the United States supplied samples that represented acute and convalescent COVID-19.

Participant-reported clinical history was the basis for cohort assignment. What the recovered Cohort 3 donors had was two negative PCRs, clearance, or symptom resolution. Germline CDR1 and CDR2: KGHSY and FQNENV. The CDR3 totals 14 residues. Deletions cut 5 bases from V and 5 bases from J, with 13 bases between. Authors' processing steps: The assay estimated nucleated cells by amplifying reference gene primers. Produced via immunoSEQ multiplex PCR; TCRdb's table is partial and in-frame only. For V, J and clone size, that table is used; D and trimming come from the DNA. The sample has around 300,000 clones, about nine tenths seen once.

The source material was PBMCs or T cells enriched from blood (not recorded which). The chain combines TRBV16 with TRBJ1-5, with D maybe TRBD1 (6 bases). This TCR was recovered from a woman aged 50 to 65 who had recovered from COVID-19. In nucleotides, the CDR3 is TGTGCCAGCAGCTTGACAGGTAACGATCAGCCCCAGCATTTT. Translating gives CASSLTGNDQPQHF.